The subject of this entry is one TCR beta chain. Its antigen is unidentified. CDR1 is SGHRS and CDR2 is YFSETQ in the germline V gene. CDR3 size: 13 residues. Trimming shortened V by 0 bases and J by 5 bases, and 8 bases separated the two germline ends. These data belong to a study of cytomegalovirus exposure and HLA in healthy donors. Whole-study results and caveats: Most TCR beta V segments were productive about 90% or about 30% of the time in an earlier analysis. Rare TCR sequences predominated, though certain public TCRs were found in many donors. When analyzed later, a missense DCLRE1C variant was found to be linked to TCR beta V- and J-gene trimming.

A multiplex PCR was run with 60 Vbeta primers and 13 Jbeta primers. Only in-frame clones appear in the TCRdb table, and some are missing; sequencing was by immunoSEQ multiplex PCR. The top ten clones hold roughly 1.3% of a sample with more than 200,000 clones, about 84% of them seen once. The receptor was derived from a human donor in good health. The gene calls are TRBV5-1 and TRBJ2-5; the D is unclear. Sequencing was carried out using PBMCs. This chain's CDR3 is CASSLDLRETQYF. CDR3 nucleotide sequence: TGCGCCAGCAGCTTGGATCTCCGGGAGACCCAGTACTTC.